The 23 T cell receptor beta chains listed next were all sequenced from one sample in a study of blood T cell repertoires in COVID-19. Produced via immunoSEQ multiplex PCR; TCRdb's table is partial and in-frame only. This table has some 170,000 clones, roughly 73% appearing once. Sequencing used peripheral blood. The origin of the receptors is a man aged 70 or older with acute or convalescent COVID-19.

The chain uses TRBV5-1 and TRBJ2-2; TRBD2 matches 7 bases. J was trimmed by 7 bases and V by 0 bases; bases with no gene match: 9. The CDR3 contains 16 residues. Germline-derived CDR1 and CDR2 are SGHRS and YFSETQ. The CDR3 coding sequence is TGCGCCAGCAGCTTGGATGGCCACCCGGGGGGCGGGGAGCTGTTTTTT. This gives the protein CASSLDGHPGGGELFF.

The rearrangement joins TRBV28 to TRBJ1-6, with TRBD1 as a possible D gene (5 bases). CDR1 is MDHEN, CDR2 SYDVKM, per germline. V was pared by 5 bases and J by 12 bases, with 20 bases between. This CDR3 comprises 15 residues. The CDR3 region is CASSAPGGPTQPLHF. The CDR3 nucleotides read TGTGCCAGCAGTGCACCCGGGGGACCCACCCAACCCCTCCACTTT.

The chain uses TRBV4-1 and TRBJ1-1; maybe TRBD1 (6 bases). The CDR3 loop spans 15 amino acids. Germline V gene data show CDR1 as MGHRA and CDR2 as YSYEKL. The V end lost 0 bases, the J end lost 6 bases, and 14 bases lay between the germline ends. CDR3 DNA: TGCGCCAGCAGCCAAGAAGGGGGGGGCTTGCCTGAAGCTTTCTTT. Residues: CASSQEGGGLPEAFF.

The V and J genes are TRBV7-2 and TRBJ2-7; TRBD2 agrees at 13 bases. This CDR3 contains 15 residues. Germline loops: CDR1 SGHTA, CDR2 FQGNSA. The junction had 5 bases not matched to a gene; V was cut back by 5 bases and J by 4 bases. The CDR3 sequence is CASSPWTSGSYEQYF. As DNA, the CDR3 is TGTGCCAGCAGCCCCTGGACTAGCGGGAGTTACGAGCAGTACTTC.

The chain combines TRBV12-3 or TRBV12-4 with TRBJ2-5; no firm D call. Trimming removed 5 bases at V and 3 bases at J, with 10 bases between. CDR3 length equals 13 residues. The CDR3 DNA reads TGTGCCAGCAGTGGGCCCGTGGAAGAGACCCAGTACTTC. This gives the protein CASSGPVEETQYF.

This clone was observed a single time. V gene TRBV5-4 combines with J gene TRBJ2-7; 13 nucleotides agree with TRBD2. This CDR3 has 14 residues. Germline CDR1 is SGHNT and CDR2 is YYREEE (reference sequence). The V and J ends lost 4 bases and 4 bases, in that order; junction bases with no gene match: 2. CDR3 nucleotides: TGTGCCAGCAGCAGGACTAGCGGGGGATACGAGCAGTACTTC. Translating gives CASSRTSGGYEQYF.

The CDR3 nucleotides read TGCGCCAGCAGTGAGCGGAAAAACAGCGGGGCGAGCACAGATACGCAGTATTTT. Its translation: CASSERKNSGASTDTQYF. The rearrangement uses TRBV10-2 and TRBJ2-3; 7 positions match TRBD2. The germline gives CDR1 WSHSY, CDR2 SAAADI. The ends lost 2 bases at V and 0 bases at J; junction bases unmatched: 11. There are 18 residues in the CDR3.

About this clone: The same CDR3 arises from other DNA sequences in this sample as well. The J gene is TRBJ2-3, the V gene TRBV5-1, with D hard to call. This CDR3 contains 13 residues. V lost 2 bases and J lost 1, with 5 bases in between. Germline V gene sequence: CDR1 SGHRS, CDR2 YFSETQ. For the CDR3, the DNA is TGCGCCAGCAGCTTAACGGGCACAGATACGCAGTATTTT. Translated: CASSLTGTDTQYF.

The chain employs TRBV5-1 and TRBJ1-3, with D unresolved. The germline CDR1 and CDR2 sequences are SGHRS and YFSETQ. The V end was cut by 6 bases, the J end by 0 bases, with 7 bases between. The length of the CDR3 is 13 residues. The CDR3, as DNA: TGCGCCAGCAAACTTCCCTCTGGAAACACCATATATTTT. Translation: CASKLPSGNTIYF.

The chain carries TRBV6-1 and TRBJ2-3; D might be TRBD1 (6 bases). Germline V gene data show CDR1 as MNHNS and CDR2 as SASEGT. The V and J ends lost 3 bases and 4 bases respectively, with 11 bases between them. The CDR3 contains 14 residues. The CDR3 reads CASSDGQFADTQYF. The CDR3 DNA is TGTGCCAGCAGTGATGGACAGTTCGCAGATACGCAGTATTTT.

CDR3 in amino acids: CASSEVTGGRTGELFF. In DNA form, the CDR3 reads TGTGCCAGCAGTGAAGTAACAGGGGGCCGAACCGGGGAGCTGTTTTTT. The V and J genes are TRBV6-1 and TRBJ2-2, with TRBD1 matching over 9 bases. This CDR3 has 16 residues. Germline values: CDR1 MNHNS, CDR2 SASEGT. The trim removed 1 base at V and 5 bases at J, leaving 5 bases unmatched.

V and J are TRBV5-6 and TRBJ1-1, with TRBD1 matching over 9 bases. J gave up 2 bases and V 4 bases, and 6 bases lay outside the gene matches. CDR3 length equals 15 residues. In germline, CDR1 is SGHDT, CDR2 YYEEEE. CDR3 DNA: TGTGCCAGCAGCGATAACAGGGGGCCAAACACTGAAGCTTTCTTT. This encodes CASSDNRGPNTEAFF.

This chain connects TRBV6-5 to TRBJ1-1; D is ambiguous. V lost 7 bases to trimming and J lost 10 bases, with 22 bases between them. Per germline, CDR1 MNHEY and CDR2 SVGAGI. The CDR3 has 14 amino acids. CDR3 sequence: CASTRAGLVSAAFF. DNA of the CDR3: TGTGCCAGCACCCGCGCGGGCCTTGTCTCCGCAGCTTTCTTT.

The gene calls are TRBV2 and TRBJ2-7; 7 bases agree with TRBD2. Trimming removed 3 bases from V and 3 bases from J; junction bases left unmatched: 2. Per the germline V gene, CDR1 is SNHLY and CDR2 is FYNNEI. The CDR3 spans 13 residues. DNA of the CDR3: TGTGCCAGCAGTGACCTAGCGGACTACGAGCAGTACTTC. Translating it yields CASSDLADYEQYF.

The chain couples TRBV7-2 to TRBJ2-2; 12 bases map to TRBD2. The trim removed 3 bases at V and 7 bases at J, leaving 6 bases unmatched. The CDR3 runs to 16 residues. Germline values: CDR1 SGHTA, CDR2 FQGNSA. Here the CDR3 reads CASSFLAGGRSGELFF. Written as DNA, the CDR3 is TGTGCCAGCAGCTTCCTAGCGGGGGGGCGTAGCGGGGAGCTGTTTTTT. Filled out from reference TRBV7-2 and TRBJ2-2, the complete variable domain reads GAGVSQSPSNKVTEKGKDVELRCDPISGHTALYWYRQSLGQGLEFLIYFQGNSAPDKSGLPSDRFSAERTGGSVSTLTIQRTQQEDSAVYLCASSFLAGGRSGELFFGEGSRLTVL.

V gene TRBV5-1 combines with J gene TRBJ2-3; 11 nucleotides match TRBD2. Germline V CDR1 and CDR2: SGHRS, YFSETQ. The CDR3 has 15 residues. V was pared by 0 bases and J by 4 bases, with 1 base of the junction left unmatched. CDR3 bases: TGCGCCAGCAGCTTGGAGGGACTAGCGGCAGATACGCAGTATTTT. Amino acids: CASSLEGLAADTQYF. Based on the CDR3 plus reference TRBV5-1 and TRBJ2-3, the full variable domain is KAGVTQTPRYLIKTRGQQVTLSCSPISGHRSVSWYQQTPGQGLQFLFEYFSETQRNKGNFPGRFSGRQFSNSRSEMNVSTLELGDSALYLCASSLEGLAADTQYFGPGTRLTVL.

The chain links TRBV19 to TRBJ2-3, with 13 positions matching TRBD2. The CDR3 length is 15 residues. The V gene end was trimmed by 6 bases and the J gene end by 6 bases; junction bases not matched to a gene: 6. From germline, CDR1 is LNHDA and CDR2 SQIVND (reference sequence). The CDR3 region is CASRRLAGGPDTQYF. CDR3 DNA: TGTGCCAGTAGGAGACTAGCGGGAGGACCTGATACGCAGTATTTT.

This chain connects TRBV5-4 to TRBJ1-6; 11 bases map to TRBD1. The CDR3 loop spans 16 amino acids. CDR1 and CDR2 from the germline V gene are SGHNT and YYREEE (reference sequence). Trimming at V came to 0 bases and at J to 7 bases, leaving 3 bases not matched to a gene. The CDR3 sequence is CASSLGGTGGNSPLHF. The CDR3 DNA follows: TGTGCCAGCAGCTTGGGAGGGACAGGGGGAAATTCACCCCTCCACTTT.

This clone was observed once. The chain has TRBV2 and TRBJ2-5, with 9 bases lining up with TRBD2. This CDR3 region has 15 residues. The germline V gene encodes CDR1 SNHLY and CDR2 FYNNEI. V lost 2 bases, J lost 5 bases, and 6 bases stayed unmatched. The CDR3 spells CASSEMLAGPETQYF. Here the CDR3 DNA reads TGTGCCAGCAGTGAAATGCTAGCGGGGCCGGAGACCCAGTACTTC. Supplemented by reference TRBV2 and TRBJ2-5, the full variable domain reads EPEVTQTPSHQVTQMGQEVILRCVPISNHLYFYWYRQILGQKVEFLVSFYNNEISEKSEIFDDQFSVERPDGSNFTLKIRSTKLEDSAMYFCASSEMLAGPETQYFGPGTRLLVL.

CDR3 amino acids: CASRDRGQPQHF. In DNA, the CDR3 is TGTGCCAGTAGAGACAGGGGTCAGCCCCAGCATTTT. The chain uses TRBV6-4 and TRBJ1-5, with 8 bases aligning to TRBD1. CDR3 length equals 12 residues. V lost 9 bases to trimming and J lost 6 bases; unmatched junction nucleotides: 4. Germline CDR1 and CDR2: MRHNA and SNTAGT.

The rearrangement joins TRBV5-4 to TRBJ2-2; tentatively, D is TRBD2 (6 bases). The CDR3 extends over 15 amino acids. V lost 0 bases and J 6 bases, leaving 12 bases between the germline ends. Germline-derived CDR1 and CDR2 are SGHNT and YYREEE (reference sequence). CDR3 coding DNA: TGTGCCAGCAGCTTGGACGGGAGTGGTTCCGGGGAGCTGTTTTTT. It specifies CASSLDGSGSGELFF.

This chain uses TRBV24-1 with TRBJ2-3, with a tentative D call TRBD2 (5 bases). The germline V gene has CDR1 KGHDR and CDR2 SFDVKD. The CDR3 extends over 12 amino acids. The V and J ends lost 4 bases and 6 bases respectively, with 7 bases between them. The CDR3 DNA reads TGTGCCACCAGTGAGGACTGGGATACGCAGTATTTT. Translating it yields CATSEDWDTQYF.

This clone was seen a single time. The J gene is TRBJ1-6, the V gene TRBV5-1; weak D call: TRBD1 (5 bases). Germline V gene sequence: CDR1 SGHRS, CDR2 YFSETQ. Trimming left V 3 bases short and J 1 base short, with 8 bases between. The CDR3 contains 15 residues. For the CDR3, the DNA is TGCGCCAGCAGCTCGACAGTATCCTATAATTCACCCCTCCACTTT. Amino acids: CASSSTVSYNSPLHF.